What follows is one T cell receptor (beta chain) and its context. Its antigen is not identified. Clones were read by immunoSEQ multiplex PCR, and TCRdb kept only the in-frame ones, dropping some. The sample carries about 120,000 clones, 88% recorded once. This record belongs to a study of T cell responses to AZD1222 COVID-19 vaccine. The CDR3 is made up of 18 amino acids. V lost 4 bases and J lost 6; bases outside the gene matches: 15. The germline gives CDR1 SGHTA, CDR2 FQGTGA. Broader study findings: CD4 TCRs associated with vaccination spanned spike, dominating at 160-218 and 743-854. Only 6 or 7 people who got AZD1222 tested seropositive at baseline. An increase in Spike-specific TCR breadth and depth was observed after two AZD1222 doses.

The clonotype originates from an adult who received the AZD1222 COVID-19 vaccine. V gene TRBV7-3 combines with J gene TRBJ2-1; 10 nucleotides align to TRBD2. Here the sequenced sample was peripheral blood, taken 28 days after the second AZD1222 dose. CDR3 sequence: CASSSHHGAGGRGNEQFF. CDR3 nucleotides: TGTGCCAGCAGCTCCCACCACGGAGCGGGAGGGCGTGGCAATGAGCAGTTCTTC.